This T cell receptor beta chain was documented in a study of regulatory T cells in long-lasting Graves disease. According to the study, TCR beta libraries were built with iRepertoire HTBI primers and CDR3-region Arm-PCR. One entry per CDR3 protein results from TCRdb running MiXCR on the multiplex PCR reads. The data show some 500,000 distinct CDR3 sequences, about 15% seen once. Time point reported: newly diagnosed GD, antithyroid drugs for less than 3 months. Following extraction of RNA from PBMCs, that RNA was used to make the TCR library. Peripheral blood, at about 10 milliliters, went into EDTA tubes. Germline loops: CDR1 SEHNR, CDR2 FQNEAQ (reference sequence). This CDR3 is 15 amino acids long. The V gene lost 6 bases and the J gene lost 7 bases, with 19 bases spanning the gap. In regard to this clonotype: The antigen is not known.

Study results and limitations: When disease was persistent, TRBV28, TRBJ1-2 and TRBJ2-5 were the favored segments. Whereas 1,000 or so public clonotypes were shared by new patients, persistent patients shared more, at under 3,000.

The same data also went into a second study, on T cells in Graves' hyperthyroidism and ophthalmopathy. That work contributes: The study enrolled patients aged 18 to 65 with newly diagnosed hyperthyroidism of under 2 months' duration.

The TCR originated in a woman aged 35-65 years with Graves disease. The source material was peripheral blood mononuclear cells (PBMCs), sampled at new diagnosis, from a patient treated with antithyroid drugs. This chain links TRBV7-9 with TRBJ1-5; D ambiguous. The CDR3 protein is CASSPGVGVGQPQHF. The DNA for the CDR3 is TGTGCCAGCAGTCCCGGAGTTGGGGTCGGACAGCCCCAGCATTTT.